The sequence of this T cell receptor (beta chain) was determined in a study of identifying expanded T cells in peripheral blood. Healthy donors had no documented immune events, such as infections, while sampled. Assay used: immunoSEQ multiplex PCR; TCRdb lists only in-frame clones, some missing. In the table there are roughly 90,000 clones, 85% of which are singletons. A note on this clone: What it recognizes is unknown.

CDR1 is SGHAT and CDR2 is FQNNGV in the germline V gene. The CDR3 has 14 residues. V gave up 0 bases and J gave up 4 bases, with 9 bases separating them. The study, taken as a whole, reports: Technical replicates showed around 1.2 changed clones; about two weeks 15 to 20; four weeks 19. Approximately two-week clone count variance significantly increased as total template count grew.

The source material was blood. This receptor was taken from a person between 18 and 69 years old in good health. The V call is TRBV11-2, the J call TRBJ1-2, with a weak D call TRBD1 (5 bases). CDR3 nucleotide sequence: TGTGCCAGCAGCTTAGAGACAGATTCCTATGGCTACACCTTC. Its protein is CASSLETDSYGYTF.